This entry lists 10 T cell receptor beta chains sequenced from one sample in a study of control samples from healthy donors and cancer patients. Data came from immunoSEQ multiplex PCR; TCRdb stores just in-frame clones and leaves some out. The table shows some 73,000 clones, with roughly 92% occurring only once. Sample: blood. The receptors shown here come from a woman aged 40 to 50 in good health.

The genes are TRBV5-1 and TRBJ1-4; unclear D gene. V was shortened by 2 bases and J by 5 bases, with 10 bases between the two germline ends. Per germline, CDR1 SGHRS and CDR2 YFSETQ. CDR3 length equals 14 residues. CDR3 sequence: CASSLGRPNEKLFF. CDR3 bases: TGCGCCAGCAGCTTAGGGAGGCCGAATGAAAAACTGTTTTTT.

The gene calls are TRBV6-5 and TRBJ2-1; TRBD2 aligns across 7 bases. The CDR3 spans 15 residues. V was pared by 6 bases and J by 9 bases, with 14 bases of the junction left unmatched. In germline, CDR1 is MNHEY, CDR2 SVGAGI. As DNA, the CDR3 is TGTGCCAGCAGCCCCTATTCTAGCGGAGATGCTGAGCAGTTCTTC. Protein: CASSPYSSGDAEQFF.

The chain employs TRBV15 and TRBJ1-2; no reliable D call. The CDR3 runs to 13 residues. Germline V gene sequence: CDR1 LNHNV, CDR2 YYDKDF (reference sequence). Between the trimmed V and J ends, which lost 0 bases and 6 bases, there was a span of 8 bases. This chain's CDR3 is CATSRDLGDGYTF. The CDR3 coding sequence is TGTGCCACCAGCAGAGATCTTGGGGATGGCTACACCTTC.

This chain connects TRBV5-1 to TRBJ2-7, with 9 positions matching TRBD1. The CDR3 consists of 15 residues. CDR1 is SGHRS and CDR2 is YFSETQ in the germline V gene. V was clipped by 1 base and J by 1 base; unmatched bases: 3. CDR3 region: CASSLNRGPSYEQYF. The CDR3 DNA reads TGCGCCAGCAGCTTGAACAGGGGGCCTTCCTACGAGCAGTACTTC.

This chain joins TRBV30 and TRBJ2-7, with 10 bases lining up with TRBD1. The CDR3 loop spans 14 amino acids. The germline V gene has CDR1 GTSNPN and CDR2 SVGIG (reference sequence). Here the CDR3 reads CTGDYSGQGNEQYF. In DNA form, the CDR3 reads TGTACCGGCGATTATTCGGGACAGGGGAACGAGCAGTACTTC.

This clone was seen just once. The chain is built from TRBV5-1 and TRBJ1-1, with D perhaps matching TRBD1 (5 bases). Trimming took 0 bases from V and 14 from J, leaving 11 bases between them. There are 11 residues in the CDR3. Per germline, CDR1 SGHRS and CDR2 YFSETQ. CDR3 sequence (DNA): TGCGCCAGCAGCTTGGAGGGACGTAACTTCTTT. Amino acid sequence: CASSLEGRNFF.

This chain joins TRBV24-1 and TRBJ2-5; 12 nucleotides align to TRBD2. Germline values: CDR1 KGHDR, CDR2 SFDVKD. V lost 2 bases, J lost 1 base, and 1 base stayed unmatched. This CDR3 region has 16 residues. The CDR3 DNA reads as TGTGCCACCAGTGATTGGGGACTAGCGGGCCAAGAGACCCAGTACTTC. Protein sequence: CATSDWGLAGQETQYF.

This chain links TRBV9 with TRBJ1-2; D may be TRBD1 (5 bases). Deletions cut 5 bases from V and 6 bases from J, with 11 bases between. The germline gives CDR1 SGDLS, CDR2 YYNGEE. CDR3 size: 12 residues. The DNA of the CDR3 is TGTGCCAGCAGAGGGGCAGATCATGGCTACACCTTC. Its protein product is CASRGADHGYTF.

In DNA form, the CDR3 reads TGTGCCAGCAGCTTATACGGGAACACTGAAGCTTTCTTT. The encoded protein is CASSLYGNTEAFF. The chain uses TRBV11-2 and TRBJ1-1; no clear D. In germline, CDR1 is SGHAT, CDR2 FQNNGV. The CDR3 is 13 residues long. V shed 2 bases and J shed 1 base, with 5 bases lying between them.

This clone appeared once. This chain links TRBV12-3 or TRBV12-4 with TRBJ2-7; 7 bases agree with TRBD2. Germline trimming cut 4 bases from V and 7 bases from J; bases unmatched to any gene: 1. The CDR3 totals 11 residues. Written as DNA, the CDR3 is TGTGCCAGCAGTTGGGGGGGAGAGCAGTACTTC. Residues: CASSWGGEQYF.